Below are 5 T cell receptor beta chains sequenced from a single sample in a study of shared clonotypes between healthy human individuals (dated by TCRdb to about 2020). Library preparation was by the immunoSEQ multiplex PCR assay. The table comes from immuneACCESS by way of TCRdb, which keeps in-frame sequences with V and J called. Part of the clones is missing from these tables; in studies checked, under half for an unresolved V gene and the rest for unknown reasons. In all, the sample holds hundreds of thousands of clones, and around 77% of those were seen once. Clones ranked in the top ten supply around 12% of the sample. The sequencing input was PBMCs. The origin of the receptors is a woman between 35 and 50 years old in good health. Some clones in this sample may be carry-over from other donors' samples.

The V and J genes are TRBV30 and TRBJ2-3; 11 positions agree with TRBD1. The CDR3 runs 15 residues. V was pared by 3 bases and J by 4 bases, with 6 bases of the junction left unmatched. Germline CDR1 reads GTSNPN; CDR2 reads SVGIG (reference sequence). The CDR3 coding sequence is TGTGCCTGGAGCTCGGGACAGGGGGGAGCAGATACGCAGTATTTT. This sequence encodes CAWSSGQGGADTQYF. Based on the CDR3 plus reference TRBV30 and TRBJ2-3, the full variable domain is SQTIHQWPATLVQPVGSPLSLECTVEGTSNPNLYWYRQAAGRGLQLLFYSVGIGQISSEVPQNLSASRPQDRQFILSSKKLLLSDSGFYLCAWSSGQGGADTQYFGPGTRLTVL.

A word on this clone: With a far larger clone one base away, a read error is the likely cause. The same CDR3 also results from other DNA sequences found in this sample. The gene calls are TRBV18 and TRBJ1-3; the match to TRBD1 covers 9 bases. The CDR3 sequence is 15 residues long. Germline CDR1 reads KGHSH; CDR2 reads LQKENI. DNA of the CDR3: TGTGCTAGCTCACCTCCCCGACAGGGGGAAAACACCATATATTTT. As protein: CASSPPRQGENTIYF.

The chain employs TRBV6-1 and TRBJ1-2; D is possibly TRBD1 (5 bases). CDR3 size: 13 residues. Germline CDR1 and CDR2: MNHNS and SASEGT. Trimming took 2 bases from V and 6 from J, leaving 10 bases between them. The CDR3: CASSERQGDGYTF. The CDR3 region has the DNA TGTGCCAGCAGTGAACGTCAGGGTGATGGCTACACCTTC.

This chain uses TRBV7-2 with TRBJ1-5; D perhaps matches TRBD1 (6 bases). CDR3 length: 12 residues. Trimming left V 2 bases short and J 9 bases short, with 8 bases between. Germline lookup yields CDR1 SGHTA and CDR2 FQGNSA. The CDR3 sequence: CASSLPQGPQHF. Here the CDR3 DNA reads TGTGCCAGCAGCTTACCACAGGGGCCCCAGCATTTT.

The rearrangement links TRBV29-1 to TRBJ2-7, with D possibly TRBD2 on 5 matching bases. The germline gives CDR1 SQVTM, CDR2 ANQGSEA. The germline V and J ends were trimmed by 4 bases and 2 bases, with 15 bases remaining between them. This CDR3 has 14 residues. The CDR3: CSVAPRAGTYEQYF. The CDR3 nucleotides are TGCAGCGTTGCCCCGAGGGCGGGTACCTACGAGCAGTACTTC.